Listed below are T cell receptor beta chains from one sample, sequenced in a study of T-cell memory formation after mild COVID-19. TCRdb re-called the 5' RACE reads with MiXCR, one entry per CDR3 protein. Of some 49,000 distinct CDR3 sequences detected, roughly 27% appear once; the ten largest clones hold just under 45%. Sample: PBMCs or a T cell subset sorted from them (not recorded which). Every receptor here comes from a man aged 18 to 29 who had mild COVID-19 (a few samples of this study predate the infection). Cell type and time point are not known. The CDR3 runs from the conserved cysteine through the conserved F or W. A D gene is named only where the DNA matches it firmly. Where a row states a size, it is once, few, many or the class of an expanded clone; other rows omit it.

j_gene | abundance | v_gene | d_gene | CDR3aa | CDR3nt
TRBJ2-1 | - | TRBV28 | TRBD2 | CASRAGTRRVGEQFF | TGTGCCAGCAGAGCCGGGACTAGAAGGGTAGGTGAGCAGTTCTTC
TRBJ2-7 | - | TRBV29-1 | TRBD1 | CSVEALRDRETYEQYF | TGCAGCGTTGAAGCCCTCCGGGACAGGGAGACCTACGAGCAGTACTTC
TRBJ2-2 | - | TRBV4-3 | - | CASSQVGALNTGELFF | TGCGCCAGCAGCCAAGTCGGCGCATTGAACACCGGGGAGCTGTTTTTT
TRBJ1-1 | - | TRBV9 | - | CASSTGGGTEAFF | TGTGCCAGCAGCACGGGGGGTGGCACTGAAGCTTTCTTT
TRBJ2-1 | many | TRBV5-1 | TRBD2 | CASSLTSGDFDEQFF | TGCGCCAGCAGCTTGACTAGCGGTGACTTCGATGAGCAGTTCTTC
TRBJ1-1 | few | TRBV4-1 | - | CASSPYRGNTEAFF | TGCGCCAGCAGCCCCTATCGGGGGAACACTGAAGCTTTCTTT
TRBJ2-5 | - | TRBV6-5 | TRBD1 | CASREDRAAAETQYF | TGTGCCAGCAGGGAGGACAGGGCAGCGGCGGAGACCCAGTACTTC
TRBJ2-3 | many | TRBV7-6 | - | CASSLEGDATDTQYF | TGTGCCAGCAGCTTAGAGGGTGACGCCACAGATACGCAGTATTTT
TRBJ2-2 | - | TRBV21-1 | - | CASDWTGTVTPGSCFF | -
TRBJ2-5 | - | TRBV27 | TRBD2 | CASRTLLAGVASETKYF | TGTGCCAGCAGAACCCTACTAGCGGGGGTTGCGTCGGAGACCAAGTACTTC
TRBJ2-1 | - | TRBV28 | TRBD2 | CASSLVLAGIYEQFF | TGTGCCAGCAGTTTAGTACTAGCGGGGATCTATGAGCAGTTCTTC
TRBJ2-2 | few | TRBV7-2 | - | CASSLLKENTGELFF | TGTGCCAGCAGCTTATTAAAGGAAAACACCGGGGAGCTGTTTTTT
TRBJ1-2 | - | TRBV12-3/TRBV12-4 | - | CASYPRGEGGYTF | TGTGCCAGCTACCCCCGGGGGGAAGGTGGCTACACCTTC
TRBJ1-2 | few | TRBV4-3 | - | CASSQDRGGAVYGYTF | TGCGCCAGCAGCCAAGATCGGGGGGGCGCGGTCTATGGCTACACCTTC
TRBJ2-1 | - | TRBV12-3/TRBV12-4 | - | CASSPTARSHNEQFF | TGTGCCAGCAGTCCCACAGCGCGGTCTCACAATGAGCAGTTCTTC
TRBJ2-5 | many | TRBV4-3 | TRBD1 | CASSQAQGVGETQYF | TGCGCCAGCAGCCAAGCACAGGGGGTCGGGGAGACCCAGTACTTC
TRBJ2-7 | many | TRBV6-2/TRBV6-3 | TRBD1 | CASSYDRDTTLLSYEQYF | TGTGCCAGCAGTTACGACAGGGACACCACCCTTCTCTCCTACGAGCAGTACTTC
TRBJ2-3 | - | TRBV9 | - | CASSAGGADTQYF | TGTGCCAGCAGCGCCGGAGGGGCAGATACGCAGTATTTT
TRBJ1-1 | - | TRBV25-1 | - | CASSGITAFF | TGTGCCAGCAGTGGCATAACGGCTTTCTTT
TRBJ2-1 | - | TRBV19 | TRBD2 | CASSIVSASGEFF | TGTGCCAGTAGTATAGTTTCCGCTAGCGGGGAGTTCTTC
TRBJ1-6 | once | TRBV10-3 | TRBD1 | CAISEAPQGSNSPLHF | TGTGCCATCAGTGAGGCTCCACAGGGGAGTAATTCACCCCTCCACTTT
TRBJ2-5 | - | TRBV6-2/TRBV6-3 | - | CASSRPEGQETQYF | TGTGCCAGCAGTCGACCTGAGGGTCAAGAGACCCAGTACTTC
TRBJ2-2 | - | TRBV9 | - | CASSVVGAAAGANTGELFF | TGTGCCAGCAGCGTAGTAGGAGCCGCTGCGGGTGCGAACACCGGGGAGCTGTTTTTT
TRBJ2-4 | - | TRBV9 | - | CASSGRGAKNIQYF | TGTGCCAGCAGCGGGCGGGGAGCCAAAAACATTCAGTACTTC
TRBJ2-1 | few | TRBV7-2 | - | CASSLVAPGDYNEQFF | TGTGCCAGCAGCTTAGTCGCCCCGGGAGATTACAATGAGCAGTTCTTC
TRBJ1-6 | few | TRBV2 | TRBD1 | CASSDEGSDRNSPLHF | TGTGCCAGCAGTGATGAGGGGTCGGACAGGAATTCACCCCTCCACTTT
TRBJ2-7 | few | TRBV6-6 | - | CASSSDGAYEQYF | TGTGCCAGCAGTTCGGACGGTGCCTACGAGCAGTACTTC
TRBJ2-4 | few | TRBV6-5 | - | CASRPGLTGRAIQYF | TGTGCCAGCAGGCCGGGTCTGACAGGTCGGGCCATTCAGTACTTC
TRBJ2-1 | - | TRBV7-9 | TRBD1 | CANPGQVYNEQFF | TGTGCCAACCCGGGACAGGTCTACAATGAGCAGTTCTTC
TRBJ2-3 | few | TRBV7-8 | TRBD2 | CASSPGLAGARTDTQYF | TGTGCCAGCAGCCCAGGACTAGCGGGGGCCCGCACAGATACGCAGTATTTT
TRBJ2-5 | - | TRBV25-1 | - | CASSDPGGHQETQYF | TGTGCCAGCAGTGATCCTGGGGGACACCAAGAGACCCAGTACTTC
TRBJ2-4 | - | TRBV12-3/TRBV12-4 | - | CASRWGQGNIQYF | TGTGCCAGCAGGTGGGGGCAGGGGAACATTCAGTACTTC
TRBJ2-7 | many | TRBV7-9 | - | CASSLSQADDEQYF | TGTGCCAGCAGCTTAAGTCAGGCCGACGACGAGCAGTACTTC
TRBJ1-5 | - | TRBV12-3/TRBV12-4 | - | CASSLAGAIQPQHF | TGTGCCAGCAGTTTAGCGGGGGCGATTCAGCCCCAGCATTTT
TRBJ2-2 | - | TRBV24-1 | - | CATSDSTGQNTGELFF | TGTGCCACCAGTGACTCTACGGGACAAAACACCGGGGAGCTGTTTTTT
TRBJ2-7 | - | TRBV20-1 | - | CSARTAVSYEQYF | TGCAGTGCGAGGACAGCCGTCTCCTACGAGCAGTACTTC
TRBJ2-1 | few | TRBV7-9 | TRBD2 | CASSPPSSGQIYEQFF | TGTGCCAGCAGCCCCCCCTCTAGCGGACAAATCTATGAGCAGTTCTTC
TRBJ2-5 | few | TRBV10-3 | - | CAISGVLSSVEGETQYF | TGTGCCATCAGTGGAGTGTTGTCTAGCGTAGAGGGAGAGACCCAGTACTTC
TRBJ2-1 | - | TRBV5-4 | TRBD2 | CASSWVAGNNEQFF | TGTGCCAGCAGCTGGGTAGCGGGGAACAATGAGCAGTTCTTC
TRBJ2-7 | few | TRBV2 | - | CASGDLSSGEQYF | TGTGCCAGCGGTGACCTCAGTAGTGGGGAGCAGTACTTC
TRBJ2-3 | - | TRBV4-1 | - | CASSQGRRPGDTQYF | TGCGCCAGCAGCCAGGGACGGAGGCCCGGAGATACGCAGTATTTT
TRBJ1-1 | - | TRBV18 | TRBD1 | CASSLSGGNTEDFF | TGTGCCAGCTCTCTATCAGGGGGGAACACTGAAGATTTCTTT
TRBJ1-1 | - | TRBV9 | TRBD1 | CASGSDRGVAFF | TGTGCCAGCGGCAGCGACAGGGGAGTCGCTTTCTTT
TRBJ2-1 | few | TRBV11-2 | - | CASCRGDNEQFF | TGTGCCAGCTGCAGGGGGGACAATGAGCAGTTCTTC
TRBJ2-3 | - | TRBV4-1 | TRBD1 | CASSMYRGSTDTQYF | TGCGCCAGCAGCATGTACAGGGGTAGCACAGATACGCAGTATTTT
TRBJ2-2 | few | TRBV7-6 | - | CASSLDITGELFF | TGTGCCAGCAGCTTAGACATAACCGGGGAGCTGTTTTTT
TRBJ2-7 | - | TRBV5-1 | - | CASSLDGGLAREQYF | TGCGCCAGCAGCTTGGATGGGGGCCTCGCGCGGGAGCAGTACTTC
TRBJ2-1 | many | TRBV7-8 | TRBD2 | CASSLGTSGANEQFF | TGTGCCAGCAGCTTAGGGACTAGCGGGGCGAATGAGCAGTTCTTC
TRBJ2-1 | few | TRBV7-6 | TRBD1 | CASSLAGQGVGEQFF | TGTGCCAGCAGCTTAGCTGGACAGGGGGTTGGTGAGCAGTTCTTC
TRBJ2-7 | - | TRBV12-3/TRBV12-4 | - | CASSSPGRVHEQYF | TGTGCCAGCAGTTCACCGGGCAGGGTCCACGAGCAGTACTTC
TRBJ1-1 | few | TRBV7-9 | TRBD1 | CASRKQGARDTEAFF | TGTGCCAGCAGAAAACAGGGGGCTAGGGACACTGAAGCTTTCTTT
TRBJ1-2 | - | TRBV5-1 | - | CASSGDLTGVYTF | TGCGCCAGCAGCGGAGACCTAACGGGAGTCTACACCTTC
TRBJ2-3 | few | TRBV6-1 | - | CASSTGMGGADTQYF | TGTGCCAGCAGTACAGGGATGGGTGGGGCAGATACGCAGTATTTT
TRBJ2-5 | - | TRBV4-1 | TRBD2 | CASSQVTSSFETQYF | TGCGCCAGCAGCCAAGTGACTAGCTCTTTCGAGACCCAGTACTTC
TRBJ2-1 | - | TRBV15 | TRBD1 | CATSSRDRGLGEQFF | TGTGCCACCAGCAGCCGGGACAGGGGGCTCGGTGAGCAGTTCTTC
TRBJ2-1 | - | TRBV7-3 | - | CASSLAEREEQFF | TGTGCCAGCAGCTTGGCCGAACGCGAAGAGCAGTTCTTC
TRBJ1-2 | once | TRBV27 | - | CASSLWGRSNYGYTF | TGTGCCAGCAGTTTATGGGGAAGGTCGAACTATGGCTACACCTTC